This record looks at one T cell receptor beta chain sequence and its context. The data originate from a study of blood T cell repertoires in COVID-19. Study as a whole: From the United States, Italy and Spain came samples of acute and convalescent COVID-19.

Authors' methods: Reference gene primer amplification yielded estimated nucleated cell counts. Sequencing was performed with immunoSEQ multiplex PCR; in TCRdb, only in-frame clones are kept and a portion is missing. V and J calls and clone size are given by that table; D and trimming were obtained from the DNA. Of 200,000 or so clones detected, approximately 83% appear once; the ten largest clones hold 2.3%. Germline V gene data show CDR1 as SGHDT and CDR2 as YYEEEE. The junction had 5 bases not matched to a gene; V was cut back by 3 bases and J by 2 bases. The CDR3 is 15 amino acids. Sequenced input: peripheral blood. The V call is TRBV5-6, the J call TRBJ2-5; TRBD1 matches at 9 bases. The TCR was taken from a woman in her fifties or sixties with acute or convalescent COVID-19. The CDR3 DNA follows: TGTGCCAGCAGCTCGGTAGGACAGGGGCAAGAGACCCAGTACTTC. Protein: CASSSVGQGQETQYF.